This T cell receptor (beta chain) was found in a study of Ad26.COV2.S vaccination and SARS-CoV-2 variants. Study information: COV1001, an Ad26.COV2.S trial, supplied this vaccine-arm donor. Intramuscularly, Ad26.COV2.S was given either once or twice, 56 days apart.

As to this clone: Its cognate antigen is unknown.

Regarding the study as a whole: Participants in the vaccine arm had higher spike-specific TCR breadth; placebo recipients had lower.

Clones were read by immunoSEQ multiplex PCR, and TCRdb kept only the in-frame ones, dropping some. Altogether around 450,000 clones are present, about 90% being singletons, with the ten largest covering about 4.1%. The CDR3 has 19 residues. Indicated treatment: some 20 received Ad26.COV2.S at low or high dose, single or two shots; about 5 received placebo; per-sample allocation not given. Samples were taken on day 63 after the first vaccine or placebo injection. Boston supplied an adult donor aged 18-55 years. The chain carries TRBV1 and TRBJ2-7; the D call in the table, TRBD1, was not verified against the DNA. TRBV1 is a known pseudogene. The input for sequencing was peripheral blood, taken in a trial of Ad26.COV2.S vaccine versus placebo. The receptor was isolated from a person aged 18 to 65 who received the Ad26.COV2.S COVID-19 vaccine or a placebo. The CDR3 reads CTTAQQPGEGAFSTYEQYF. DNA for the CDR3: TGCACCACCGCCCAGCAGCCAGGCGAGGGGGCGTTTTCGACCTACGAGCAGTACTTC.